Sequencing of this T cell receptor beta chain was carried out in a study of cytomegalovirus exposure and HLA in healthy donors. Findings and caveats of the study: Later on, an analysis tied roughly 17,000 TCR beta sequences to HLA alleles at 0.05 false discovery rate. Later findings reportedly placed an Asian-associated ancestry cluster below the roughly 690-donor mean for N-insertions. CMV serostatus alone was available as immune exposure information.

This clone was recorded a few times. What it recognizes is unknown. With 60 Vbeta and 13 Jbeta primers, the PCR was carried out. Some clones are missing from TCRdb's copy, which holds only in-frame ones; the method was immunoSEQ multiplex PCR. The table has 220,000 or so clones, 70% to 80% seen once; the top ten hold 1.8%. With V trimmed by 4 bases and J by 7 bases, 4 bases remained unmatched. Germline loops: CDR1 MNHEY, CDR2 SVGAGI. This CDR3 contains 13 residues. Sequenced material: PBMCs. V is TRBV6-5 and J is TRBJ1-2; 9 bases are shared with TRBD1. The TCR originated in a woman in her thirties in good health and CMV-seronegative. CDR3 DNA: TGTGCCAGCAGTTCCACAGGGGGCCGTGGCTACACCTTC. Translating gives CASSSTGGRGYTF.